These 26 T cell receptor beta chains share one sample of origin, sequenced in a study of blood T cell repertoires in COVID-19. Using immunoSEQ multiplex PCR, the repertoire was profiled, and TCRdb retains in-frame clones only, with some absent. The sample shows about 49,000 clones, about three quarters of them seen only once. The sequenced sample consisted of peripheral blood. These receptors came from a man aged 70-80 years with active or convalescent COVID-19.

The V call is TRBV30, the J call TRBJ2-5; possibly TRBD2 for D (5 bases). Germline CDR1 reads GTSNPN; CDR2 reads SVGIG (reference sequence). The CDR3 is made up of 12 amino acids. V lost 1 base, J lost 7 bases, and 10 bases lay in between. The CDR3 nucleotides are TGTGCCTGGAGTGGAAGGACTGCGACCCAGTACTTC. Amino acid sequence: CAWSGRTATQYF.

This clone showed up many times. The genes are TRBV7-2 and TRBJ1-1, with 7 bases matching TRBD1. The germline CDR1 and CDR2 sequences are SGHTA and FQGNSA. The CDR3 contains 15 residues. V shed 5 bases, J shed 5 bases, and the junction held 11 bases outside the gene matches. In nucleotides, the CDR3 is TGTGCCAGCAGCATCGACAGGGTTGTGAGGACTGAAGCTTTCTTT. It codes for CASSIDRVVRTEAFF.

This clone was detected only once. V usage is TRBV20-1 and J usage is TRBJ2-7; 8 bases fit TRBD1. Germline lookup yields CDR1 DFQATT and CDR2 SNEGSKA (reference sequence). The CDR3 is 13 residues long. V shed 3 bases, J shed 4 bases, and the junction held 5 bases outside the gene matches. The CDR3 spells CSASTDRDYEQYF. In DNA, the CDR3 is TGCAGTGCTAGTACGGACAGGGATTACGAGCAGTACTTC.

This clone has only one observation. The genes are TRBV7-2 and TRBJ2-7; D is ambiguous. CDR1 and CDR2 (germline): SGHTA, FQGNSA. V was pared by 5 bases and J by 2 bases, with 7 bases between. The CDR3 totals 12 residues. This CDR3 is CASSRSTYEQYF. The CDR3 nucleotides read TGTGCCAGCAGCCGGTCAACCTACGAGCAGTACTTC.

The chain joins TRBV2 to TRBJ2-2, with 7 bases that match TRBD1. In germline, CDR1 is SNHLY, CDR2 FYNNEI. This CDR3 comprises 14 residues. V lost 5 bases and J lost 5; bases outside the gene matches: 5. Here the CDR3 reads CASSRGQRTGELFF. In nucleotides, the CDR3 is TGTGCCAGCAGTCGGGGACAGCGAACCGGGGAGCTGTTTTTT.

V and J are TRBV14 and TRBJ2-7; TRBD2 agrees at 7 bases. The V gene's germline CDR1 is SGHDN and CDR2 FVKESK. The CDR3 runs to 16 residues. The V gene end was trimmed by 1 base and the J gene end by 2 bases; junction bases not matched to a gene: 8. Here the CDR3 DNA reads TGTGCCAGCAGCCAAGGAGCGACTAGCCCGACCTACGAGCAGTACTTC. As protein: CASSQGATSPTYEQYF.

V is TRBV6-6 and J is TRBJ2-2; D might be TRBD1 (6 bases). The CDR3 extends over 16 amino acids. V was shortened by 0 bases and J by 6 bases, with 14 bases between the two germline ends. Per the germline V gene, CDR1 is MNHNY and CDR2 is SVGAGI (reference sequence). CDR3: CASSYSLVQGPGELFF. In DNA form, the CDR3 reads TGTGCCAGCAGTTACTCTTTAGTACAGGGCCCCGGGGAGCTGTTTTTT.

This clone was recorded only once. This rearrangement joins TRBV7-2 to TRBJ2-6; 10 positions agree with TRBD1. The CDR3 loop spans 17 amino acids. The trim removed 7 bases at V and 6 bases at J, leaving 12 bases unmatched. Per germline, CDR1 SGHTA and CDR2 FQGNSA. CDR3: CASTRTGGLLEANVLTF. Written as DNA, the CDR3 is TGTGCCAGCACCAGGACAGGGGGTTTACTTGAGGCCAACGTCCTGACTTTC.

The chain joins TRBV2 to TRBJ1-1; D is ambiguous. In germline, CDR1 is SNHLY, CDR2 FYNNEI. This CDR3 has 14 residues. V lost 10 bases to trimming and J lost 2 bases, with 17 bases between them. The CDR3 sequence is CATLAEPSNTEAFF. As DNA, the CDR3 is TGTGCCACCTTAGCCGAACCTTCCAACACTGAAGCTTTCTTT. The variable domain in full, completed from reference TRBV2 and TRBJ1-1, reads EPEVTQTPSHQVTQMGQEVILRCVPISNHLYFYWYRQILGQKVEFLVSFYNNEISEKSEIFDDQFSVERPDGSNFTLKIRSTKLEDSAMYFCATLAEPSNTEAFFGQGTRLTVV.

In this sample, this clone turned up a few times. The chain is built from TRBV6-5 and TRBJ1-6; D gene unclear. The germline V gene has CDR1 MNHEY and CDR2 SVGAGI. V dropped 6 bases and J dropped 6 bases, with 12 bases sitting between them. This CDR3 is 14 amino acids long. This CDR3 reads CASRAGGSNSPLHF. The CDR3 region has the DNA TGTGCCAGCAGGGCGGGCGGTTCTAATTCACCCCTCCACTTT.

The count of this clone is one. The chain links TRBV4-1 to TRBJ2-4; 15 positions agree with TRBD2. The CDR3 consists of 18 residues. V dropped 0 bases and J dropped 5; count of bases not matched to a gene: 5. In germline, CDR1 is MGHRA, CDR2 YSYEKL. The CDR3, as DNA: TGCGCCAGCAGCCAAGATAGGGGACTAGCGGGAGGACAAAACATTCAGTACTTC. Translation gives CASSQDRGLAGGQNIQYF.

The rearrangement joins TRBV11-2 to TRBJ1-2; D perhaps matches TRBD1 (6 bases). The germline CDR1 and CDR2 sequences are SGHAT and FQNNGV. The CDR3 has 15 amino acids. Between the trimmed V and J ends, which lost 1 base and 3 bases, there was a span of 12 bases. DNA for the CDR3: TGTGCCAGCAGCTTAGTTTCGGGGGGCGACTATGGCTACACCTTC. This encodes CASSLVSGGDYGYTF.

The rearrangement uses TRBV6-5 and TRBJ2-2, with D perhaps TRBD1 (5 bases). The CDR3 length is 15 residues. The germline V gene encodes CDR1 MNHEY and CDR2 SVGAGI. V dropped 2 bases and J dropped 6 bases, with 13 bases sitting between them. The CDR3 bases are TGTGCCAGCAGTTACCAATCTAGGGGCCCCGGGGAGCTGTTTTTT. It encodes CASSYQSRGPGELFF.

This clone was counted a few times. This chain links TRBV24-1 with TRBJ1-5, with D possibly TRBD1 on 6 matching bases. V lost 4 bases, J lost 7 bases, and 19 bases lay in between. The V gene's germline CDR1 is KGHDR and CDR2 SFDVKD. The CDR3 is 16 amino acids. For the CDR3, the DNA is TGTGCCACCAGTGAGGCGGGGGCGCGAGTCGGACAGCCCCAGCATTTT. Encoded protein: CATSEAGARVGQPQHF.

V gene TRBV15 combines with J gene TRBJ1-1, with D unresolved. Trimming took 4 bases from V and 3 from J, leaving 21 bases between them. The CDR3 is 17 residues long. Germline V gene data show CDR1 as LNHNV and CDR2 as YYDKDF (reference sequence). CDR3 sequence: CATSTPPRGYGDTEAFF. CDR3 sequence (DNA): TGTGCCACCAGCACTCCCCCACGCGGTTACGGGGACACTGAAGCTTTCTTT.

This rearrangement joins TRBV9 to TRBJ1-2; D unresolved. V lost 6 bases and J lost 3, with 15 bases in between. Germline V gene lookup returns CDR1 SGDLS and CDR2 YYNGEE. The CDR3 contains 14 residues. CDR3 loop: CASNFGGQDYGYTF. The CDR3 coding sequence is TGTGCCAGCAACTTTGGCGGGCAGGACTATGGCTACACCTTC.

This sequence joins TRBV18 and TRBJ2-6; 9 positions agree with TRBD1. Germline V gene sequence: CDR1 KGHSH, CDR2 LQKENI. This CDR3 is built from 16 residues. With V trimmed by 4 bases and J by 4 bases, 5 bases remained unmatched. The CDR3 sequence: CASSQQGARGANVLTF. In DNA form, the CDR3 reads TGTGCCAGCTCACAACAGGGGGCGAGGGGGGCCAACGTCCTGACTTTC.

The CDR3 loop reads CASSRDRAYNEQFF. CDR3 DNA: TGTGCCAGCAGCCGGGACAGGGCATACAATGAGCAGTTCTTC. J is TRBJ2-1 and V is TRBV6-5; TRBD1 aligns across 9 bases. The CDR3 loop spans 14 amino acids. Trimming removed 6 bases from V and 4 bases from J; junction bases left unmatched: 4. The germline V gene encodes CDR1 MNHEY and CDR2 SVGAGI.

V usage is TRBV4-3 and J usage is TRBJ1-3; D possibly corresponds to TRBD1 (6 bases). Germline V gene sequence: CDR1 LGHNA, CDR2 YSLEER. V was shortened by 2 bases and J by 0 bases, with 11 bases between the two germline ends. This CDR3 spans 16 amino acids. The CDR3 loop is CASSQSGVYSGNTIYF. CDR3 sequence (DNA): TGCGCCAGCAGCCAATCAGGGGTTTACTCTGGAAACACCATATATTTT.

The V and J genes are TRBV27 and TRBJ2-1, with 13 bases aligning to TRBD2. This CDR3 has 17 residues. Germline V gene data show CDR1 as MNHEY and CDR2 as SMNVEV (reference sequence). The junction had 6 bases not matched to a gene; V was cut back by 2 bases and J by 5 bases. The CDR3 DNA is TGTGCCAGCAGTTTAGGGGGACTAGCGGGGAAGGACAATGAGCAGTTCTTC. Translated: CASSLGGLAGKDNEQFF.

This clone was seen just once. Here the CDR3 reads CASSAPGGGNQPQHF. CDR3 nucleotide sequence: TGTGCCAGTAGTGCCCCCGGGGGGGGCAATCAGCCCCAGCATTTT. This chain connects TRBV19 to TRBJ1-5; D may be TRBD1 (5 bases). The CDR3 is 15 amino acids. Germline V gives CDR1 LNHDA, CDR2 SQIVND (reference sequence). V gave up 5 bases and J gave up 2 bases, with 13 bases separating them.

The rearrangement uses TRBV28 and TRBJ1-5; 7 bases are a match to TRBD1. Looked up from germline, CDR1 is MDHEN and CDR2 is SYDVKM. The CDR3 length is 13 residues. The J segment lost 7 bases and the V segment lost 3 bases, leaving 3 bases of the junction unmatched. The CDR3 DNA reads as TGTGCCAGCAGTTTGGAGGGACAGCAGCCCCAGCATTTT. Encoded protein: CASSLEGQQPQHF.

This clone was detected only once. The chain has TRBV7-9 and TRBJ1-1; no reliable D call. Deletions cut 5 bases from V and 4 bases from J, with 5 bases between. This CDR3 has 11 amino acids. Germline V lookup: CDR1 SEHNR, CDR2 FQNEAQ (reference sequence). CDR3 DNA: TGTGCCAGCAGCCCGGGCACTGAAGCTTTCTTT. Protein product: CASSPGTEAFF.

V is TRBV5-1 and J is TRBJ2-3; 13 bases match TRBD2. Per germline, CDR1 SGHRS and CDR2 YFSETQ. Trimming at V came to 0 bases and at J to 4 bases, leaving 2 bases not matched to a gene. This CDR3 spans 16 amino acids. In nucleotides, the CDR3 is TGCGCCAGCAGCTTGGGGACTAGCGGGAGTTCAGATACGCAGTATTTT. Its translation is CASSLGTSGSSDTQYF.

This clone occurred a few times. V and J are TRBV11-3 and TRBJ2-5; D ambiguous. The CDR3 contains 15 residues. V was shortened by 0 bases and J by 7 bases, with 15 bases between the two germline ends. CDR1 is SGHNT, CDR2 YENEEA, per germline. Here the CDR3 reads CASSLDHGLRGTQYF. In DNA form, the CDR3 reads TGTGCCAGCAGCTTAGATCATGGCCTAAGAGGGACCCAGTACTTC.

This chain joins TRBV4-3 and TRBJ1-4; possible D gene TRBD1, 5 bases. With 0 bases removed from V and 6 bases from J, the gap between germline ends came to 14 bases. Germline V CDR1 and CDR2: LGHNA, YSLEER. This CDR3 comprises 16 residues. The CDR3 reads CASSQELGQGDEKLFF. CDR3 sequence (DNA): TGCGCCAGCAGCCAAGAATTAGGGCAGGGCGATGAAAAACTGTTTTTT.